This TCR beta chain is drawn from a study of blood T cell repertoires in COVID-19. Measured with immunoSEQ multiplex PCR; TCRdb has only the in-frame clones, and not every one. This sample carries roughly 190,000 clones, roughly 90% of them seen once, and the ten largest clones take about 2.3%. This clone was seen more than once but under ten times. The V end was cut by 5 bases, the J end by 5 bases, with 10 bases between. There are 13 residues in the CDR3. Germline lookup yields CDR1 MRHNA and CDR2 SNTAGT. The receptor was isolated from a woman in her 30s who had recovered from COVID-19. Material for sequencing was PBMCs or T cells enriched from blood (not recorded which). The chain joins TRBV6-4 to TRBJ2-1, with D perhaps TRBD2 (6 bases). CDR3 bases: TGTGCCAGCAGTCTGGCGGGAAACAATGAGCAGTTCTTC. It encodes CASSLAGNNEQFF.